This T cell receptor beta chain was sequenced for a study of T cells in Graves' hyperthyroidism and ophthalmopathy. As for the study in general: Pretreatment peripheral blood was obtained at initial diagnosis.

Uncontrolled infection, other autoimmune disease, pregnancy or lactation excluded patients. Diagnostic decisions used clinical symptoms, serum thyroxine and TRAb, thyroid ultrasound and orbital computed tomography. The CDR3 runs to 13 residues. Germline lookup yields CDR1 SSHAT and CDR2 FNYEAQ (reference sequence). This clonotype appeared many times. Antigen unknown. One end of the junction does not line up with germline, which may come from a read error. From RNA transcripts, TCR beta CDR3 regions were amplified. The HTBI primer set drove a first-round RT-PCR of the TCR CDR3. From the multiplex PCR reads, TCRdb called clonotypes with MiXCR, one entry per CDR3 protein. The data contain just under 750,000 distinct CDR3 sequences, 30% to 40% of them singletons. Overall study results and limits: Ophthalmopathy, which appeared later, was predicted by the model a median approximately six months before onset.

The receptor's source is a woman in her thirties or forties with Graves' hyperthyroidism. This chain joins TRBV7-7 and TRBJ2-5; D assignment may be TRBD1 or TRBD2 (5 bases each). What was sequenced was blood. The CDR3 DNA reads as TGTGCTAGCAGCTTGGGACCGGAGGAGACCCAGTACTTC. This codes for CASSLGPEETQYF. Full variable domain (missing parts from reference TRBV7-7 and TRBJ2-5): GAGVSQSPRYKVTKRGQDVTLRCDPISSHATLYWYQQALGQGPEFLTYFNYEAQPDKSGLPSDRFSAERPEGSISTLTIQRTEQRDSAMYRCASSLGPEETQYFGPGTRLLVL.